The entry that follows covers one T cell receptor beta chain sequence. In germline, CDR1 is SGHRS, CDR2 YFSETQ. Trimming at V came to 4 bases and at J to 5 bases, leaving 10 bases not matched to a gene. The CDR3 runs to 15 residues. Stable vitiligo meant no lesion change over the previous 6 months. The sample originates from a study of resident and recirculating memory T cells in vitiligo. The method was immunoSEQ multiplex PCR; TCRdb's version includes in-frame clones alone and lacks a portion of them. The repertoire includes about 42,000 clones, around 90% of them detected once, and around 5% sits in the top ten.

Input material: blood. This receptor was obtained from a male donor with vitiligo. The V call is TRBV5-1, the J call TRBJ2-5; 8 nucleotides line up with TRBD1. The CDR3 DNA sequence: TGCGCCAGCAGCCATCAGGACAGGGCCGAGGAGACCCAGTACTTC. Its translation is CASSHQDRAEETQYF.